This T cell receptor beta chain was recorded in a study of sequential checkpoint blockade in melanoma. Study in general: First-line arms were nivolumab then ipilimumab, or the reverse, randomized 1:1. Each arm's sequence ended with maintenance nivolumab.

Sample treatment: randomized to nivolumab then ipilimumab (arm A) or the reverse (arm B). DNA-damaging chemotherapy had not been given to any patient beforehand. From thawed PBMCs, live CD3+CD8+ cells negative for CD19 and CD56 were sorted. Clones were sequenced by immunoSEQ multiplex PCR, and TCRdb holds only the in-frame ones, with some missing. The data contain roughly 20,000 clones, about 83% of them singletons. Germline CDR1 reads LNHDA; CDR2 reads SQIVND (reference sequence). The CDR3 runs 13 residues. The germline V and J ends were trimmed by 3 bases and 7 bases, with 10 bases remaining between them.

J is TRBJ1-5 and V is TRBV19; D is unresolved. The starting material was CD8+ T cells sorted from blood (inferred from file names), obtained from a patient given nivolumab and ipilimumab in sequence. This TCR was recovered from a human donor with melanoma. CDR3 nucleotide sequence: TGTGCCAGTAGTATCGGTGGAGGACAGCCCCAGCATTTT. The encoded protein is CASSIGGGQPQHF.